This T cell receptor (beta chain) was profiled in a study of blood T cell repertoires in COVID-19. Background on the study: Nucleic acid was either cDNA or gDNA, and it came from T cells, B-cell-depleted T cells, or PBMCs.

Authors' data handling: Estimation of nucleated cell counts relied on the amplification of reference gene primers. Using immunoSEQ multiplex PCR, the repertoire was profiled, and TCRdb retains in-frame clones only, with some absent. V, J and clone size were drawn from that table, and D and trimming were deduced from the DNA. The profile covers 100,000 or so clones, with around 90% appearing a single time and about 6% taken by the ten largest. V dropped 3 bases and J dropped 4 bases, with 9 bases sitting between them. Germline loops: CDR1 SNHLY, CDR2 FYNNEI. The CDR3 has 13 amino acids. What was sequenced was peripheral blood. This TCR was recovered from a woman in her sixties or seventies with acute or convalescent COVID-19. The V call is TRBV2, the J call TRBJ1-2, with unresolved D. The CDR3 DNA reads TGTGCCAGCAGTGAGAGGGTAGTCTATGGCTACACCTTC. Translation: CASSERVVYGYTF.